These T cell receptor beta chains were read from a single sample in a study of blood T cell repertoires in COVID-19. Assay: immunoSEQ multiplex PCR; the TCRdb copy retains only in-frame clones and omits some. The data show 270,000 or so clones, less than 95% seen once. Sequenced input: PBMCs or T cells enriched from blood (not recorded which). These receptors were taken from a middle-aged man who had been exposed to COVID-19. Each CDR3 is given with its conserved first and last residue. A D gene is named only where the DNA matches it firmly. The size entry is marked missing in some rows and otherwise reads once, few, many or a size class.

j_call clone_size d_call v_call cdr3_aa cdr3_nt
TRBJ2-2 - - TRBV11-2 CASSLEGTRMSWELFF TGTGCCAGCAGCTTAGAGGGCACCCGAATGAGTTGGGAGCTGTTTTTT
TRBJ1-1 - TRBD1 TRBV5-1 CASSLGAGGYTEAFF TGCGCCAGCAGCTTGGGGGCAGGGGGCTACACTGAAGCTTTCTTT
TRBJ1-2 - - TRBV5-1 CASSLETGTMGYTF TGCGCCAGCAGCTTGGAGACAGGAACTATGGGCTACACCTTC
TRBJ2-1 - TRBD1 TRBV5-1 CASSRRDSYNNEQFF TGCGCCAGCAGCCGCCGGGACAGTTACAACAATGAGCAGTTCTTC
TRBJ1-1 - - TRBV5-1 CASSTGGRNTEAFF TGCGCCAGCAGCACGGGGGGGAGGAACACTGAAGCTTTCTTT
TRBJ2-4 - TRBD2 TRBV2 CASVRGREGHIQYF TGTGCCAGCGTTCGGGGACGGGAGGGCCACATTCAGTACTTC
TRBJ2-3 - - TRBV7-9 CASRRSGGGTDTQYF TGTGCCAGCAGACGTAGCGGAGGGGGCACAGATACGCAGTATTTT
TRBJ1-6 - - TRBV27 CASSLLGGQRSPLHF TGTGCCAGCAGTTTACTGGGGGGGCAGCGTTCACCCCTCCACTTT
TRBJ1-1 - TRBD1 TRBV24-1 CATSDDDRGDTEAFF TGTGCCACCAGTGATGATGACAGGGGGGACACTGAAGCTTTCTTT
TRBJ2-3 - - TRBV10-1 CASSESTSTKQYF TGCGCCAGCAGTGAGTCAACGAGCACGAAGCAGTATTTT
TRBJ2-3 - TRBD2 TRBV10-3 CAISESASGGTTDTQYF TGTGCCATCAGTGAGTCGGCTAGCGGGGGTACCACAGATACGCAGTATTTT
TRBJ1-6 - - TRBV18 CASSGGGSYNSPLHF TGTGCCAGCTCCGGCGGGGGCTCCTATAATTCACCCCTCCACTTT
TRBJ1-5 - - TRBV27 CASGPTGYDQPQHF TGTGCCAGCGGCCCGACAGGTTACGATCAGCCCCAGCATTTT
TRBJ2-7 - - TRBV4-3 CASSRVVSVGTYEQYF TGCGCCAGCAGCCGGGTGGTGAGCGTAGGAACCTACGAGCAGTACTTC
TRBJ2-7 - TRBD1 TRBV6-5 CASSPPTGSGEQYF TGTGCCAGCAGTCCCCCGACAGGGAGCGGCGAGCAGTACTTC
TRBJ2-1 - TRBD2 TRBV4-2 CASSQKFYTSGSSYNEQFF TGTGCCAGCAGCCAAAAATTCTATACTAGCGGGAGTTCCTACAATGAGCAGTTCTTC
TRBJ2-7 - - TRBV21-1 CASSKGWTSDYEQYF TGTGCCAGCAGCAAAGGATGGACTAGCGACTACGAGCAGTACTTC
TRBJ2-7 - TRBD2 TRBV9 CASSVGSGLAYEQYF TGTGCCAGCAGCGTAGGGTCAGGACTAGCCTACGAGCAGTACTTC
TRBJ1-2 - - TRBV10-3 CAISEPDTSNYGYTF TGTGCCATCAGTGAGCCTGACACCTCTAACTATGGCTACACCTTC
TRBJ2-1 once TRBD2 TRBV9 CASSVDGLESWQFF TGTGCCAGCAGCGTAGATGGACTAGAGTCTTGGCAGTTCTTC
TRBJ2-3 - - TRBV29-1 CSVERGIDTQYF TGCAGCGTTGAAAGGGGGATAGATACGCAGTATTTT
TRBJ1-4 - TRBD1 TRBV30 CAGPGTGGAEEEKLFF TGTGCCGGACCCGGGACAGGGGGCGCGGAGGAGGAAAAACTGTTTTTT
TRBJ2-1 - - TRBV6-5 CASSTVRGNEQFF TGTGCCAGCAGTACGGTCCGCGGGAATGAGCAGTTCTTC
TRBJ2-7 - TRBD1 TRBV27 CASSLSRSDRAYEQYF TGTGCCAGCAGTTTATCCCGCTCGGACAGGGCCTACGAGCAGTACTTC
TRBJ1-5 - - TRBV19 CASTNRVSNQPQHF TGTGCCAGTACTAACAGGGTGAGCAATCAGCCCCAGCATTTT
TRBJ2-4 - TRBD1 TRBV4-2 CASSQPVFPSEGAQYF TGTGCCAGCAGCCAACCAGTTTTCCCATCTGAGGGGGCACAGTACTTC
TRBJ2-7 many TRBD1 TRBV5-5 CASSWVKGRGLYEQYF TGTGCCAGCAGCTGGGTCAAGGGCAGGGGGCTCTACGAGCAGTACTTC
TRBJ1-4 - TRBD1 TRBV6-5 CASSPQGREKLFF TGTGCCAGCAGTCCACAGGGGCGAGAAAAACTGTTTTTT
TRBJ2-7 once - TRBV5-1 CASSLVQGSYEQYF TGCGCCAGCAGCTTGGTACAGGGCTCCTACGAGCAGTACTTC
TRBJ1-2 - TRBD1 TRBV4-2 CASSQDSAQGPTRNYGYTF TGTGCCAGCAGCCAAGATTCTGCACAGGGGCCCACGCGCAACTATGGCTACACCTTC
TRBJ1-5 - - TRBV19 CASSIVNQPQHF TGTGCCAGTAGTATAGTAAATCAGCCCCAGCATTTT
TRBJ1-2 - - TRBV7-9 CASSLGTSYGYTF TGTGCCAGCAGCTTAGGGACAAGTTATGGCTACACCTTC
TRBJ1-1 once - TRBV21-1 CASSNRDRENTEAFF TGTGCCAGCAGCAACCGGGACAGGGAGAACACTGAAGCTTTCTTT
TRBJ1-1 - - TRBV4-2 CASSQAAGDGTEAFF TGTGCCAGCAGCCAAGCTGCAGGGGACGGGACTGAAGCTTTCTTT
TRBJ1-1 - TRBD1 TRBV12-3/TRBV12-4 CASRTGVTEAFF TGTGCCAGCAGGACAGGGGTAACTGAAGCTTTCTTT
TRBJ2-7 once TRBD2 TRBV28 CASSRRRTSGFSYEQYF TGTGCCAGCAGTCGGAGACGGACTAGCGGATTCTCCTACGAGCAGTACTTC
TRBJ1-4 - - TRBV19 CASRVHSNEKLFF TGTGCCAGTAGGGTGCACAGTAATGAAAAACTGTTTTTT
TRBJ2-5 - TRBD2 TRBV4-1 CASSQSGLAGVWETQYF TGCGCCAGCAGCCAGTCAGGACTAGCGGGAGTGTGGGAGACCCAGTACTTC
TRBJ1-2 - - TRBV3-1/TRBV3-2 CASSSDAHREFYGYTF TGTGCCAGCAGCTCCGACGCGCACAGGGAATTCTATGGCTACACCTTC
TRBJ2-1 - TRBD1 TRBV4-3 CASSHGQGQFF TGCGCCAGCAGCCACGGACAGGGCCAGTTCTTC
TRBJ2-2 - TRBD2 TRBV7-3 CASSLTAGGTGELFF TGTGCCAGCAGCTTAACGGCGGGAGGTACCGGGGAGCTGTTTTTT
TRBJ1-5 - - TRBV6-5 CASTISVSSPQHF TGTGCCAGCACCATCAGCGTATCGTCGCCCCAGCATTTT
TRBJ1-2 - - TRBV10-2 CASSGAASRNLEGYGYTF TGCGCCAGCAGTGGGGCGGCGAGCAGAAATCTCGAGGGCTATGGCTACACCTTC
TRBJ2-7 - - TRBV12-3/TRBV12-4 CASSYRVDEQYF TGTGCCAGCAGTTACAGGGTCGACGAGCAGTACTTC
TRBJ2-7 - TRBD2 TRBV7-8 CASSPFQGLTYEQYF TGTGCCAGCAGCCCATTCCAGGGACTAACCTACGAGCAGTACTTC
TRBJ1-1 few TRBD1 TRBV6-5 CASRPGQVNTEAFF TGTGCCAGCAGACCGGGACAGGTAAACACTGAAGCTTTCTTT
TRBJ1-3 - - TRBV9 CASSSSGESGNTIYF TGTGCCAGCAGCTCATCAGGGGAGTCTGGAAACACCATATATTTT
TRBJ1-3 - TRBD1 TRBV28 CASSFSPKQGYSGNTIYF TGTGCCAGCAGTTTTTCCCCAAAACAGGGGTATTCTGGAAACACCATATATTTT
TRBJ1-1 - TRBD1 TRBV18 CASSLQGATEAFF TGTGCCAGCTCACTTCAGGGGGCCACTGAAGCTTTCTTT
TRBJ1-3 - TRBD1 TRBV9 CASSARDSLSGNTIYF TGTGCCAGCAGCGCCCGGGACAGCCTCTCTGGAAACACCATATATTTT
TRBJ1-3 - - TRBV28 CASHRVPGNTIYF TGTGCCAGTCACCGGGTTCCTGGAAACACCATATATTTT
TRBJ1-1 - - TRBV6-6 CASSYLPGADAFF TGTGCCAGCAGTTACCTCCCAGGGGCGGACGCTTTCTTT
TRBJ2-7 - TRBD1 TRBV30 CAWSGGTGRLSYEQYF TGTGCCTGGAGTGGCGGGACAGGGAGGCTTTCCTACGAGCAGTACTTC
TRBJ1-4 - - TRBV25-1 CASSFPPGEKLFF TGTGCCAGCAGTTTCCCTCCCGGTGAAAAACTGTTTTTT
TRBJ2-5 - - TRBV3-1/TRBV3-2 CASSTRRSTEETQYF TGTGCCAGCAGCACCCGCCGATCGACGGAGGAGACCCAGTACTTC
TRBJ2-1 - TRBD1 TRBV12-3/TRBV12-4 CASWRTGRNEQFF TGTGCCAGCTGGCGGACAGGGAGGAATGAGCAGTTCTTC
TRBJ2-5 - TRBD1 TRBV5-1 CASSLGGTGFRETQYF TGCGCCAGCAGCTTGGGAGGGACAGGGTTCCGGGAGACCCAGTACTTC
TRBJ2-1 - - TRBV30 CAWSGGEQFF TGTGCCTGGAGTGGCGGTGAGCAGTTCTTC